The T cell receptor (beta chain) under discussion was sequenced for a study of CD8+ T cells in alopecia areata. Study information: The investigators scored severity in treated patients by the percentage of affected scalp area. Whole-study findings and limits: Affected lesional scalp, above all in alopecia totalis/universalis, was more clonal than normal scalp. There was only one nonresponder, so it was unclear how baseline CD8+ expansion relates to response.

Sequencing templates came from extracted RNA that was reverse transcribed into cDNA. Libraries were prepared by immunoSEQ multiplex PCR; TCRdb keeps only in-frame clonotypes and omits some of them. In the table there are nearly 95,000 clones, about two thirds of which are singletons. With respect to this clone: The antigen is unknown. The identical CDR3 is also encoded by other nucleotide sequences in the sample.

Treatment of the sample: oral pan-JAK inhibitor, 5-10 mg twice daily. Starting from PBMCs, sorting isolated CD4+ and CD8+ T cells. Germline V CDR1 and CDR2: SGHAT, FQNNGV. This CDR3 has 12 residues. Trimming pared 1 base from V and 4 bases from J, leaving 2 bases between. This sequence joins TRBV11-2 and TRBJ1-5, with D hard to call. Here the sequenced sample was CD8+ T cells sorted from blood, taken around week 42, from a patient treated with tofacitinib. This TCR was recovered from a human donor with alopecia areata. The CDR3: CASSLGNQPQHF. Written as DNA, the CDR3 is TGTGCCAGCAGCTTAGGTAATCAGCCCCAGCATTTT.